This T cell receptor (beta chain) came from a study of blood T cell repertoires in COVID-19. Study in general: Samples representing acute and convalescent COVID-19 were sourced from the United States, Italy and Spain.

As handled by the study authors: Reference gene primer amplification yielded estimated nucleated cell counts. Sequencing used immunoSEQ multiplex PCR; TCRdb keeps in-frame clones, though not all of them. The V and J calls and clone size were taken over from that table, and D and trimming were inferred from the DNA. This sample has 15,000 to 20,000 clones, with over 75% found just once. In germline, CDR1 is MGHRA, CDR2 YSYEKL. The CDR3 is 13 amino acids. The ends were cut back, 5 bases at V and 12 bases at J, with 17 bases in the middle. The chain joins TRBV4-1 to TRBJ2-1; TRBD2 is a possible D gene (6 bases). Sequencing was done on a sample of peripheral blood. The sequence was collected from a middle-aged man with active or convalescent COVID-19. CDR3 in amino acids: CASSSQLGGRQFF. The CDR3 nucleotides read TGCGCCAGCAGCTCCCAGCTGGGGGGTAGGCAGTTCTTC.